Below are 4 T cell receptor beta chains sequenced from a single sample in a study of cytomegalovirus exposure and HLA in healthy donors. Primers included in the PCR were 60 Vbeta and 13 Jbeta primers. The method was immunoSEQ multiplex PCR; TCRdb's version includes in-frame clones alone and lacks a portion of them. The table shows a few hundred thousand clones, with 60% to 80% occurring only once. The specimen was PBMCs. These TCRs come from a man between 18 and 35 years old in good health and CMV-seronegative.

The chain recombines TRBV6-5 with TRBJ2-5, with D possibly matching TRBD2 (7 bases). Matching the DNA end better, TRBJ2-7 makes the J call doubtful. The CDR3 is made up of 16 amino acids. Germline CDR1 reads MNHEY; CDR2 reads SVGAGI. The CDR3 is CASSSGGLGIRYEQYF. CDR3 sequence (DNA): TGTGCCAGCAGTTCGGGGGGCCTCGGCATCCGGTACGAGCAGTACTTC.

The V call is TRBV5-6, the J call TRBJ2-5, with a possible D match to TRBD2 (6 bases). V gave up 4 bases and J gave up 7 bases, with 17 bases separating them. The V gene's germline CDR1 is SGHDT and CDR2 YYEEEE. The CDR3 extends over 14 amino acids. DNA of the CDR3: TGTGCCAGCAGCCCCCCCACATTGGGGGGGACCCAGTACTTC. Translating gives CASSPPTLGGTQYF.

This chain joins TRBV2 and TRBJ1-5; D might be TRBD1 (5 bases). V was clipped by 1 base and J by 4 bases, with 17 bases between them. Germline loops: CDR1 SNHLY, CDR2 FYNNEI. This CDR3 is 17 amino acids long. CDR3 region: CASSEGMQGVWNQPQHF. The DNA for the CDR3 is TGTGCCAGCAGTGAAGGTATGCAGGGTGTTTGGAATCAGCCCCAGCATTTT.

The chain joins TRBV7-8 to TRBJ2-7; 8 positions agree with TRBD1. The V gene's germline CDR1 is SGHVS and CDR2 FQNEAQ. The CDR3 loop spans 14 amino acids. V was pared by 4 bases and J by 3 bases, with 5 bases of the junction left unmatched. The CDR3 protein is CASSSMGQDYEQYF. The CDR3 DNA reads as TGTGCCAGCAGCTCCATGGGACAGGACTACGAGCAGTACTTC.